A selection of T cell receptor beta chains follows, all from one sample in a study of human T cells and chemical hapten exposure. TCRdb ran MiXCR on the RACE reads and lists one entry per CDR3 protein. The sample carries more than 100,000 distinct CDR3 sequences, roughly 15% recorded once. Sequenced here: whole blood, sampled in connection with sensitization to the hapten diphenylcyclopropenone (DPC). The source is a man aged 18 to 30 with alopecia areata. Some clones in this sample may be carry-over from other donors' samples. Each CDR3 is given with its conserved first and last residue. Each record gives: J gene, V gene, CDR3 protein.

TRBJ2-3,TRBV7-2,CASSLVPPGGSDTQYF
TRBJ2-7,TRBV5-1,CASSRGHRGSEQYF
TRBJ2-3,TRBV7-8,CASSLETGADTQYF
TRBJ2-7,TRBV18,CASSPDPDSSYEQYF
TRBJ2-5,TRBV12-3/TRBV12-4,CASSPGQHQETQYF
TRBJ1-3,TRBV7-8,CASSPGRDRVYGNTIYF
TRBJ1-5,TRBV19,CASSLTLYSNQPQHF
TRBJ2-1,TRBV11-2,CASSETSGPKYNEQFF
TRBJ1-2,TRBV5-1,CASSPAGTGFFNYGYTF
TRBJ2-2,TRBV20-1,CSATGQGRTGELFF
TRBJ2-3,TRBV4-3,CASSQAGATQYF
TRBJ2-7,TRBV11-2,CASSDTGPYEQYF
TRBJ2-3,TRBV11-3,CASSYSGLTDTQYF
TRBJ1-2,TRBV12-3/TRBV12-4,CASSLDPWGVGYTF
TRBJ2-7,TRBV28,CASSLTWSGGSYEQYF
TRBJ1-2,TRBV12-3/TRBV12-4,CASRLSYPGPTLRYTF
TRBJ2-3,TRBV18,CASSPQRGLTTDTQYF
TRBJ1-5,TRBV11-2,CASKRTGQNQPQHF
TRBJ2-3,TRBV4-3,CASSQEPRGALDTQYF
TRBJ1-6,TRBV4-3,CASSQDYGTGFSPLHF
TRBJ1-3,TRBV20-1,CSARSTGRGLSGNTIYF
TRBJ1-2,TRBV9,CASSVEGRPNYGYTF
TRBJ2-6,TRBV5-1,CASSPGSSGANVLTF
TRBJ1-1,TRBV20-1,CSAKPGQMNTEAFF
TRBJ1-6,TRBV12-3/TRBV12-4,CASTQGINSPLHF
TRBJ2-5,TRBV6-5,CASSTPRGETQYF
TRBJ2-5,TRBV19,CASSQGQEQHF
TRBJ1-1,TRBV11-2,CASSFQQSTEAFF
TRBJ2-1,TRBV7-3,CASSPELAGGREQFF
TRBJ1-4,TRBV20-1,CSARGGKTNEKLFF
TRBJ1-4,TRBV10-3,CAISDPDRATNEKLFF
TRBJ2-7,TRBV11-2,CASSLEASGTYEQYF
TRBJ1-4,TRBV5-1,CASSDSATNEKLFF
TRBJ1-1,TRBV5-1,CASSYTGTVNTEAFF
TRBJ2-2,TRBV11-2,CASSFRVSRGELFF
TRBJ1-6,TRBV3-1,CASSQGELNSPLHF
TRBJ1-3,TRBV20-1,CSAHSGNTIYF